This TCR beta chain was sequenced for a study of T cell repertoires in cytomegalovirus infection. In the study overall: Indications of both CMV infection and matching HLA type were provided by public TCR beta signatures. Overall study results and limits: The cumulative frequency of public TCR beta families distinguished individuals who carried CMV together with the relevant HLA. HLA-C-restricted CMV-specific TCR beta clonotypes prevailed in the ex vivo response.

TCRdb recomputed calls from the reads with MiXCR, one row per CDR3 protein. The profile shows approximately 700,000 distinct CDR3 sequences, 35% to 40% of them singletons. As regards this clonotype: Its target is not known.

CDR1 and CDR2 from the germline V gene are SGHDN and FVKESK. This CDR3 contains 15 residues. The V gene lost 8 bases and the J gene lost 0 bases, with 17 bases spanning the gap. The J gene is TRBJ2-7, the V gene TRBV14, with TRBD1 as a possible D gene (5 bases). The TCR was taken from a human donor in good health (CMV status not recorded). Some clones in this sample may be carry-over from other donors' samples. Sequenced input: PBMCs. The CDR3 spells CASSYGRGSSYEQYF. The CDR3 DNA follows: TGTGCCAGCTCCTATGGTAGGGGAAGCTCCTACGAGCAGTACTTC.